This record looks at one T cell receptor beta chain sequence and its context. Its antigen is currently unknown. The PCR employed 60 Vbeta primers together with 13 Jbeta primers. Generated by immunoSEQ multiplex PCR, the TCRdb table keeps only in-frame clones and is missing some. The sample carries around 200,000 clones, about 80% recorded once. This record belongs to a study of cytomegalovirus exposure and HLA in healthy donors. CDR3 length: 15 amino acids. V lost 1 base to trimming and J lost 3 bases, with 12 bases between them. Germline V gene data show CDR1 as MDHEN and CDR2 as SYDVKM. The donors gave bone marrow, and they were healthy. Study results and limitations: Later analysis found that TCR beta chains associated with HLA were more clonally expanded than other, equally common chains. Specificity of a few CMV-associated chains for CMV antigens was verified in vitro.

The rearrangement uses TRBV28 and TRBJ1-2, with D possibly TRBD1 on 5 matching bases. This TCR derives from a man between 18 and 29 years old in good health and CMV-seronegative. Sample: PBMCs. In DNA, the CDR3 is TGTGCCAGCAGTTTATCGAGACAGATCCACTATGGCTACACCTTC. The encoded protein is CASSLSRQIHYGYTF.